This is a list of T cell receptor beta chains from one sample in a study of blood T cell repertoires in COVID-19. Only in-frame clones appear in the TCRdb table, and some are missing; sequencing was by immunoSEQ multiplex PCR. Of 65,000 to 85,000 clones in the sample, under 95% were seen once. Sample: peripheral blood. All receptors derive from a human donor in a cohort sampled during active COVID-19. Each CDR3 is given with its conserved first and last residue. The D gene is left open where the match is weak. Clone size, where shown, is once, few, many, or a class for clones that have expanded.

>TRBV7-2|TRBJ2-3|-|TRBD2
CASSFGRGVLTDTQYF
TGTGCCAGCAGCTTTGGGCGGGGGGTCCTCACAGATACGCAGTATTTT
>TRBV5-1|TRBJ1-6|-|TRBD1
CASSLGTGMNNSPLHF
TGCGCCAGCAGCTTGGGGACAGGGATGAATAATTCACCCCTCCACTTT
>TRBV6-5|TRBJ2-3|once|-
CASSLGAGTDTQYF
TGTGCCAGCAGCTTGGGGGCCGGCACAGATACGCAGTATTTT
>TRBV11-2|TRBJ1-2|-|-
CASSLVTGGGRYGYTF
TGTGCCAGCAGCTTAGTGACGGGAGGGGGTCGCTATGGCTACACCTTC
>TRBV30|TRBJ2-1|-|-
CAWSVSQFNEQFF
TGTGCCTGGAGTGTATCACAGTTCAATGAGCAGTTCTTC
>TRBV15|TRBJ2-7|-|-
CATSFDKTYEQYF
TGTGCCACCAGCTTCGACAAAACCTACGAGCAGTACTTC
>TRBV4-1|TRBJ1-1|-|-
CASSLVSTHEAFF
TGCGCCAGCAGCCTCGTGTCTACCCATGAAGCTTTCTTT
>TRBV5-1|TRBJ2-1|few|TRBD2
CASSPFLAGGRNEQFF
TGCGCCAGCAGTCCATTTCTAGCGGGGGGGCGTAATGAGCAGTTCTTC
>TRBV9|TRBJ2-5|-|-
CASSPGPGETQYF
TGTGCCAGCAGCCCCGGCCCAGGAGAGACCCAGTACTTC
>TRBV7-9|TRBJ2-1|-|TRBD1
CASSLGQGSYNEQFF
TGTGCCAGCAGCCTCGGACAGGGCTCATACAATGAGCAGTTCTTC
>TRBV7-3|TRBJ1-2|few|TRBD1
CASSPDQTGVNGYTF
TGTGCCAGCAGCCCGGACCAGACAGGGGTAAATGGCTACACCTTC
>TRBV5-4|TRBJ1-6|-|TRBD1
CASGTGGGSPLHF
TGTGCCAGTGGGACAGGGGGAGGCTCACCCCTCCACTTT
>TRBV10-2|TRBJ2-7|-|-
CASSDREWEQYF
TGCGCCAGCAGTGACAGGGAATGGGAGCAGTACTTC
>TRBV9|TRBJ2-5|-|TRBD2
CASSVAGGGSQETQYF
TGTGCCAGCAGCGTAGCCGGCGGGGGAAGTCAAGAGACCCAGTACTTC
>TRBV6-5|TRBJ1-2|-|TRBD1
CASSMNRGSYGYTF
TGTGCCAGCAGTATGAACAGGGGTTCGTATGGCTACACCTTC
>TRBV7-2|TRBJ2-3|-|TRBD2
CASSPFPSGGTDTQYF
TGTGCCAGCAGCCCCTTCCCTAGCGGGGGCACAGATACGCAGTATTTT
>TRBV7-2|TRBJ1-2|-|TRBD1
CASSWGQGEYGYTF
TGTGCCAGCAGCTGGGGACAGGGGGAATATGGCTACACCTTC
>TRBV12-3/TRBV12-4|TRBJ2-7|-|TRBD1
CASSTGDSEQYF
TGTGCCAGCAGTACAGGGGACAGCGAGCAGTACTTC
>TRBV5-1|TRBJ1-5|-|TRBD1
CASPTRQGYQPQHF
TGCGCCAGCCCTACAAGACAGGGATATCAGCCCCAGCATTTT
>TRBV10-3|TRBJ2-7|once|-
CAISQGPEQYF
TGTGCCATATCACAGGGCCCCGAGCAGTACTTC
>TRBV6-2/TRBV6-3|TRBJ1-1|-|-
CASSYSGGVEAFF
TGTGCCAGCAGTTATTCGGGAGGGGTAGAAGCTTTCTTT
>TRBV5-1|TRBJ2-2|-|TRBD1
CASREGGQVNTGELFF
TGCGCCAGCAGGGAGGGGGGACAGGTGAACACCGGGGAGCTGTTTTTT
>TRBV6-5|TRBJ2-4|-|TRBD2
CASNPSGEGGIQYF
TGTGCCAGCAACCCTAGCGGGGAAGGAGGAATTCAGTACTTC
>TRBV7-3|TRBJ1-5|-|-
CASSPRGDHSNQPQHF
TGTGCCAGCAGCCCCCGCGGGGATCATAGCAATCAGCCCCAGCATTTT
>TRBV6-5|TRBJ1-1|-|TRBD1
CASSYAWTGDNTEAFF
TGTGCCAGCAGCTACGCCTGGACAGGAGACAACACTGAAGCTTTCTTT
>TRBV2|TRBJ2-7|-|-
CAARRDRREQYF
TGTGCCGCCAGGAGGGACCGAAGGGAGCAGTACTTC